The 28 T cell receptor beta chains below were found in one sample sequenced in a study of blood T cell repertoires in COVID-19. Sequenced by immunoSEQ multiplex PCR; TCRdb stores in-frame clones only, minus some. Here the sample spans roughly 9,900 clones, about 81% being singletons. The sequencing sample was made of peripheral blood. These receptors originate from a man between 60 and 75 years old with active COVID-19.

This chain uses TRBV28 with TRBJ1-5, with D tentatively TRBD1 (5 bases). V was shortened by 3 bases and J by 0 bases, with 15 bases between the two germline ends. The CDR3 has 17 residues. Looked up from germline, CDR1 is MDHEN and CDR2 is SYDVKM. CDR3 coding DNA: TGTGCCAGCAGTTTGTCCGACAGCAAATCTAGCAATCAGCCCCAGCATTTT. Its protein product is CASSLSDSKSSNQPQHF.

This rearrangement joins TRBV7-9 to TRBJ1-6; no clear D gene. Per the germline V gene, CDR1 is SEHNR and CDR2 is FQNEAQ (reference sequence). The CDR3 loop spans 12 amino acids. Between the trimmed V and J ends, which lost 5 bases and 6 bases, there was a span of 5 bases. In nucleotides, the CDR3 is TGTGCCAGCAGCCCGGGTAATTCACCCCTCCACTTT. It codes for CASSPGNSPLHF.

This clone was found once. No DNA is shown, since the ends of the CDR3 on it are uncertain; the CDR3 is the one TCRdb lists. This chain's CDR3 is CASSYSISVQPQHF. V and J are TRBV6-5 and TRBJ1-5. The CDR3 is 14 residues long, counting both termini. Germline CDR1 and CDR2: MNHEY and SVGAGI.

This rearrangement joins TRBV27 to TRBJ1-2; TRBD1 matches at 8 bases. V trimming: 6 bases; J trimming: 7 bases; junction bases outside the gene matches: 4. CDR3 length: 12 amino acids. Germline V gene sequence: CDR1 MNHEY, CDR2 SMNVEV (reference sequence). The DNA for the CDR3 is TGTGCCAGCAGCGGACAGGGCTCTGGCTACACCTTC. Protein sequence: CASSGQGSGYTF.

The chain is built from TRBV15 and TRBJ2-5; D uncertain. Germline V lookup: CDR1 LNHNV, CDR2 YYDKDF (reference sequence). The V gene lost 1 base and the J gene lost 1 base, with 7 bases spanning the gap. The CDR3 loop spans 14 amino acids. The CDR3 DNA reads TGTGCCACCAGCAGAGCGGAGTCCCAAGAGACCCAGTACTTC. This sequence encodes CATSRAESQETQYF.

This clone is labeled as large. The chain carries TRBV11-3 and TRBJ2-7; weak D call: TRBD1 (5 bases). V lost 3 bases and J lost 2, with 11 bases in between. Per the germline V gene, CDR1 is SGHNT and CDR2 is YENEEA. CDR3 size: 14 residues. The CDR3 DNA sequence: TGTGCCAGCAGCTTTGGATCAGGGACCTACGAGCAGTACTTC. The encoded protein is CASSFGSGTYEQYF. Together with reference TRBV11-3 and TRBJ2-7, the CDR3 gives the full variable domain: EAGVVQSPRYKIIEKKQPVAFWCNPISGHNTLYWYLQNLGQGPELLIRYENEEAVDDSQLPKDRFSAERLKGVDSTLKIQPAELGDSAVYLCASSFGSGTYEQYFGPGTRLTVT.

The chain uses TRBV6-1 and TRBJ1-3; D is ambiguous. The CDR3 runs to 16 residues. V lost 2 bases and J 0 bases, leaving 11 bases between the germline ends. Looked up from germline, CDR1 is MNHNS and CDR2 is SASEGT. CDR3: CASSERTRTSGNTIYF. In DNA form, the CDR3 reads TGTGCCAGCAGTGAACGAACTAGAACCTCTGGAAACACCATATATTTT.

The chain employs TRBV20-1 and TRBJ1-5; D unclear. V was pared by 3 bases and J by 11 bases, with 11 bases between. CDR1 is DFQATT and CDR2 is SNEGSKA in the germline V gene (reference sequence). The CDR3 extends over 11 amino acids. The CDR3 DNA sequence: TGCAGTGCTAGGGCCTCGATGGCCCAGCATTTT. Translation: CSARASMAQHF.

CDR3 in amino acids: CVRDRRRANYGYTF. The CDR3 region has the DNA TGTGTTCGGGACAGGCGAAGGGCTAACTATGGCTACACCTTC. The chain combines TRBV30 with TRBJ1-2, with TRBD1 matching 8 bases. The germline V gene has CDR1 GTSNPN and CDR2 SVGIG (reference sequence). The CDR3 sequence is 14 residues long.

This chain joins TRBV19 and TRBJ1-1; weak D call: TRBD1 (6 bases). CDR1 is LNHDA and CDR2 is SQIVND in the germline V gene (reference sequence). With 3 bases removed from V and 2 bases from J, the gap between germline ends came to 16 bases. The CDR3 runs to 16 residues. CDR3 in DNA: TGTGCCAGTAGTATCCCCGCAGGGGCCCTCAACACTGAAGCTTTCTTT. Translating it yields CASSIPAGALNTEAFF. The full variable domain, its missing parts supplied by reference TRBV19 and TRBJ1-1, is DGGITQSPKYLFRKEGQNVTLSCEQNLNHDAMYWYRQDPGQGLRLIYYSQIVNDFQKGDIAEGYSVSREKKESFPLTVTSAQKNPTAFYLCASSIPAGALNTEAFFGQGTRLTVV.

This clone was seen once. V is TRBV28 and J is TRBJ2-1; TRBD2 might be the D (6 bases). Germline lookup yields CDR1 MDHEN and CDR2 SYDVKM. V gave up 5 bases and J gave up 5 bases, with 16 bases separating them. This CDR3 region has 15 residues. CDR3 amino acids: CASSNFGTRHNEQFF. For the CDR3, the DNA is TGTGCCAGCAGTAACTTCGGGACTCGTCACAATGAGCAGTTCTTC.

The chain uses TRBV7-8 and TRBJ1-1; TRBD1 matches 9 bases. Germline trimming cut 5 bases from V and 6 bases from J; bases unmatched to any gene: 13. The CDR3 consists of 16 residues. Per the germline V gene, CDR1 is SGHVS and CDR2 is FQNEAQ. The CDR3 region is CASSPPGQGERAEAFF. The CDR3 bases are TGTGCCAGCAGCCCTCCGGGACAGGGTGAGAGGGCTGAAGCTTTCTTT. Based on the CDR3 plus reference TRBV7-8 and TRBJ1-1, the full variable domain is GAGVSQSPRYKVAKRGQDVALRCDPISGHVSLFWYQQALGQGPEFLTYFQNEAQLDKSGLPSDRFFAERPEGSVSTLKIQRTQQEDSAVYLCASSPPGQGERAEAFFGQGTRLTVV.

This clone was detected a few times. The chain carries TRBV9 and TRBJ2-5; D may be TRBD1 (5 bases). V lost 1 base, J lost 5 bases, and 12 bases lay in between. The CDR3 is made up of 14 amino acids. Germline assignment: CDR1 SGDLS and CDR2 YYNGEE. In nucleotides, the CDR3 is TGTGCCAGCAGCGTAAGTTACAGGTGGGAGACCCAGTACTTC. As protein: CASSVSYRWETQYF.

In nucleotides, the CDR3 is TGTGCCAGCACGCCCGACAGGGACAAGAGCTCCTACGAGCAGTACTTC. Protein: CASTPDRDKSSYEQYF. The chain has TRBV6-6 and TRBJ2-7; 7 nucleotides line up with TRBD1. V was pared by 7 bases and J by 0 bases, with 12 bases of the junction left unmatched. Germline-derived CDR1 and CDR2 are MNHNY and SVGAGI (reference sequence). The CDR3 is made up of 16 amino acids.

The chain has TRBV2 and TRBJ2-5; a possible D gene is TRBD1 (6 bases). Germline loops: CDR1 SNHLY, CDR2 FYNNEI. This CDR3 region has 13 residues. Trimming cost V 5 bases and J 5 bases, with 12 bases left between them. CDR3 sequence: CASSMSQGETQYF. CDR3 DNA: TGTGCCAGCAGTATGTCACAGGGTGAGACCCAGTACTTC.

This sequence joins TRBV5-4 and TRBJ1-5; D is perhaps TRBD1 (5 bases). This CDR3 is built from 16 residues. The germline gives CDR1 SGHNT, CDR2 YYREEE (reference sequence). V was shortened by 6 bases and J by 0 bases, with 16 bases between the two germline ends. In DNA form, the CDR3 reads TGTGCCAGCAACCCGGGGGGTCCGAATAGCAATCAGCCCCAGCATTTT. Translated: CASNPGGPNSNQPQHF.

The chain couples TRBV5-5 to TRBJ2-3; the match to TRBD2 covers 9 bases. V lost 4 bases, J lost 3 bases, and 9 bases stayed unmatched. Germline V CDR1 and CDR2: SGHKS, YYEKEE (reference sequence). The CDR3 extends over 16 amino acids. The CDR3 nucleotides are TGTGCCAGCAGCCTGCTGAGCGGGGGGAATACAGATACGCAGTATTTT. It codes for CASSLLSGGNTDTQYF. Filled out from reference TRBV5-5 and TRBJ2-3, the complete variable domain reads DAGVTQSPTHLIKTRGQQVTLRCSPISGHKSVSWYQQVLGQGPQFIFQYYEKEERGRGNFPDRFSARQFPNYSSELNVNALLLGDSALYLCASSLLSGGNTDTQYFGPGTRLTVL.

This clone was counted a single time. The chain couples TRBV5-6 to TRBJ1-5; TRBD1 matches at 10 bases. This CDR3 spans 19 amino acids. J lost 3 bases, V lost 4 bases, and 16 bases had no gene match. Germline values: CDR1 SGHDT, CDR2 YYEEEE. The CDR3: CASSQRTGTGVRDNQPQHF. For the CDR3, the DNA is TGTGCCAGCAGCCAACGAACCGGGACAGGGGTTCGAGACAATCAGCCCCAGCATTTT.

The V gene is TRBV28, the J gene TRBJ2-3; the D gene is possibly TRBD1 (5 bases). Looked up from germline, CDR1 is MDHEN and CDR2 is SYDVKM. Trimming shortened V by 6 bases and J by 2 bases, and 18 bases separated the two germline ends. The CDR3 spans 16 residues. The CDR3 bases are TGTGCCAGCAGGCCCATGGGGCAGCCACTCACAGATACGCAGTATTTT. Protein sequence: CASRPMGQPLTDTQYF. The complete variable domain, with remaining parts taken from reference TRBV28 and TRBJ2-3, reads DVKVTQSSRYLVKRTGEKVFLECVQDMDHENMFWYRQDPGLGLRLIYFSYDVKMKEKGDIPEGYSVSREKKERFSLILESASTNQTSMYLCASRPMGQPLTDTQYFGPGTRLTVL.

This clone was picked up one time. V and J are TRBV27 and TRBJ2-5; TRBD2 aligns across 12 bases. The V segment lost 1 base and the J segment 6 bases; nucleotides outside the gene matches: 18. Germline V gene lookup returns CDR1 MNHEY and CDR2 SMNVEV (reference sequence). This CDR3 has 20 amino acids. CDR3 sequence reads: CASSLFPLAGGVLQGKTQYF. In nucleotides, the CDR3 is TGTGCCAGCAGTTTATTCCCCCTAGCGGGGGGGGTTCTCCAAGGGAAGACCCAGTACTTC.

The table lists this clone with a few counts. V usage is TRBV29-1 and J usage is TRBJ1-5; D is perhaps TRBD1 (6 bases). This CDR3 contains 15 residues. V was clipped by 7 bases and J by 5 bases, with 21 bases between them. Germline values: CDR1 SQVTM, CDR2 ANQGSEA. The CDR3 loop reads CSAQTFAGADQPQHF. The CDR3 DNA reads TGCAGCGCCCAGACTTTTGCAGGGGCGGATCAGCCCCAGCATTTT.

This sequence joins TRBV20-1 and TRBJ2-5; D not resolved. The CDR3 is 11 residues long. Germline V gene data show CDR1 as DFQATT and CDR2 as SNEGSKA (reference sequence). Trimming removed 2 bases from V and 4 bases from J, with 5 bases in between. This chain's CDR3 is CSARLIETQYF. The CDR3 coding sequence is TGCAGTGCTAGATTAATAGAGACCCAGTACTTC.

The genes are TRBV7-9 and TRBJ1-1, with TRBD1 matching 8 bases. This CDR3 region has 14 residues. Unmatched junction bases numbered 6, after V lost 5 bases and J lost 4 bases. Per the germline V gene, CDR1 is SEHNR and CDR2 is FQNEAQ (reference sequence). CDR3 nucleotide sequence: TGTGCCAGCAGCCCACAGGGGGGAGGCACTGAAGCTTTCTTT. Residues: CASSPQGGGTEAFF.

This clone was counted a few times. The chain uses TRBV7-3 and TRBJ1-2; 9 bases are a match to TRBD1. Germline V lookup: CDR1 SGHTA, CDR2 FQGTGA. The CDR3 has 13 amino acids. Trimming removed 3 bases from V and 8 bases from J; junction bases left unmatched: 4. The CDR3 nucleotides read TGTGCCAGCAGCTTCCGGACAGGGGAAGGCTACACCTTC. As protein: CASSFRTGEGYTF.

This chain uses TRBV6-5 with TRBJ1-2, with D possibly TRBD1 on 5 matching bases. CDR1 is MNHEY, CDR2 SVGAGI, per germline. V dropped 8 bases and J dropped 7 bases, with 11 bases sitting between them. There are 11 residues in the CDR3. The CDR3 is CASEQAGGYTF. Here the CDR3 DNA reads TGTGCCAGCGAACAGGCTGGTGGCTACACCTTC.

This chain uses TRBV6-5 with TRBJ1-2; no firm D call. The CDR3 loop spans 13 amino acids. Trimming stripped 2 bases from V and 2 bases from J, with 6 bases between. CDR1 is MNHEY and CDR2 is SVGAGI in the germline V gene. The CDR3 nucleotides read TGTGCCAGCAGTTACGAACAAAACTATGGCTACACCTTC. This sequence encodes CASSYEQNYGYTF.

The chain employs TRBV27 and TRBJ2-1; a weak D match, TRBD2 (6 bases). Trimming cost V 4 bases and J 7 bases, with 17 bases left between them. Germline-derived CDR1 and CDR2 are MNHEY and SMNVEV (reference sequence). There are 15 residues in the CDR3. The CDR3 DNA sequence: TGTGCCAGCAGTTCTACCCTTACCGGGGGTAATGAGCAGTTCTTC. Amino acids: CASSSTLTGGNEQFF.

The rearrangement links TRBV9 to TRBJ1-3, with D possibly matching TRBD1 (5 bases). Germline V gene sequence: CDR1 SGDLS, CDR2 YYNGEE. This CDR3 region has 18 residues. With 0 bases removed from V and 0 bases from J, the gap between germline ends came to 16 bases. The DNA of the CDR3 is TGTGCCAGCAGCGTAGACTCGGGGGGGAAAACCTCTGGAAACACCATATATTTT. Protein: CASSVDSGGKTSGNTIYF.